This TCR beta chain was sequenced in a study of T cell changes during pregnancy in multiple sclerosis. TCRdb's table, derived via immunoSEQ multiplex PCR, lists solely in-frame clones and lacks some. This sample yields tens of thousands of clones, of which about 90% are seen a single time; around 0.9% belongs to the top ten. Germline lookup yields CDR1 SGHTA and CDR2 FQGNSA. This CDR3 is 18 amino acids long. J was trimmed by 0 bases and V by 4 bases; bases with no gene match: 7. The receptor was isolated from a female donor with multiple sclerosis, enrolled in a pregnancy study. The chain has TRBV7-2 and TRBJ2-2; 11 positions match TRBD2. The input for sequencing was peripheral blood, taken in the second trimester of pregnancy. The DNA of the CDR3 is TGTGCCAGCAGCTCGAAGCCGACTAGCGGGGCGAACACCGGGGAGCTGTTTTTT. Protein product: CASSSKPTSGANTGELFF.